The present T cell receptor (beta chain) was sequenced within a study of CD8+ T cells in alopecia areata. RNA extraction and reverse transcription yielded cDNA as sequencing template. Assay used: immunoSEQ multiplex PCR; TCRdb lists only in-frame clones, some missing. The sample lists more than 95,000 clones, roughly 69% seen once, with roughly 3.1% in the top ten. CDR1 and CDR2 from the germline V gene are GTSNPN and SVGIG (reference sequence). This CDR3 is built from 15 residues. Trimming removed 5 bases at V and 2 bases at J, with 17 bases between. This clone appeared a few times. This sequence joins TRBV30 and TRBJ2-3; a possible D gene is TRBD1 (6 bases). Sequences were obtained from CD4+ T cells sorted from blood. The clonotype originates from a human donor in good health. The CDR3 coding sequence is TGTGCCTGGTCCACAGGGAGAGGGGTCACAGATACGCAGTATTTT. Translating gives CAWSTGRGVTDTQYF.